Listed below are T cell receptor beta chains from one sample, sequenced in a study of response to subunit inactivated influenza vaccine. MiXCR, applied by TCRdb to the RT-PCR reads, yields one record per CDR3 protein. The sample comprises hundreds of thousands of distinct CDR3 sequences, roughly 13% of which are singletons, and around 13% rests with the top ten. The starting material was PBMCs from blood, obtained roughly 6 weeks after vaccination. The receptors were gathered from a man over 45 who received an inactivated influenza vaccine. CDR3s include the opening cysteine and the closing phenylalanine or tryptophan. Each record gives: clone size, CDR3 length, V gene, D gene, J gene, CDR3 protein, CDR3 DNA. D genes are given only for firm matches. Size is omitted from some rows. Given values are once, few, many or a class for expanded clones.

few	12	TRBV3-1	-	TRBJ2-7	CASSQQGGEQYF	TGTGCCAGCAGCCAACAGGGTGGCGAGCAGTACTTC
-	11	TRBV14	-	TRBJ2-7	CASSQDVKQYF	TGTGCCAGCAGCCAAGATGTGAAGCAGTACTTC
-	14	TRBV4-2	TRBD1	TRBJ1-1	CASSQGDRNTEAFF	TGTGCCAGCAGCCAGGGGGACAGGAACACTGAAGCTTTCTTT
few	16	TRBV29-1	TRBD1	TRBJ2-3	CSVRGPATTSTDTQYF	TGCAGCGTCAGGGGGCCAGCAACAACTAGCACAGATACGCAGTATTTT
few	12	TRBV20-1	-	TRBJ2-1	CSASPPYNEQFF	TGCAGTGCTAGCCCGCCCTACAATGAGCAGTTCTTC
-	11	TRBV12-3/TRBV12-4	-	TRBJ2-1	CASRGPIGQFF	TGTGCCAGCAGGGGTCCGATCGGGCAGTTCTTC
few	12	TRBV9	-	TRBJ2-3	CASSVFGDTQYF	TGTGCCAGCAGCGTATTCGGAGATACGCAGTATTTT
-	16	TRBV3-1	-	TRBJ1-5	CASSQDLGYGNQPQHF	TGTGCCAGCAGCCAAGATCTTGGGTATGGCAATCAGCCCCAGCATTTT
-	14	TRBV25-1	TRBD2	TRBJ2-7	CASSEIGGVDEQYF	TGTGCCAGCAGTGAAATCGGGGGGGTCGACGAGCAGTACTTC
few	19	TRBV11-1	TRBD1	TRBJ1-4	CASSVTSGTGGRTNEKLFF	TGTGCCAGCAGCGTCACGTCCGGGACAGGAGGCAGAACTAATGAAAAACTGTTTTTT
many	12	TRBV6-5	-	TRBJ1-2	CASRSSWKGYTF	TGTGCCAGCAGATCTTCTTGGAAGGGCTACACCTTC
-	16	TRBV2	TRBD1	TRBJ2-1	CASSERGGPPRHEQFF	TGTGCCAGCAGTGAGCGAGGGGGCCCTCCGAGGCATGAGCAGTTCTTC
many	12	TRBV29-1	-	TRBJ2-7	CSVDVSPYEQYF	TGCAGCGTTGACGTGAGTCCCTACGAGCAGTACTTC
many	8	TRBV20-1	-	TRBJ1-1	CSANWAFF	TGCAGTGCTAATTGGGCTTTCTTT
few	16	TRBV20-1	TRBD1	TRBJ2-7	CSARDRGVQGLDEQYF	TGCAGTGCTAGAGATCGGGGCGTACAGGGGTTGGACGAGCAGTACTTC
many	14	TRBV29-1	TRBD1	TRBJ1-5	CSVLQGAGNQPQHF	TGCAGCGTCTTACAGGGGGCAGGAAATCAGCCCCAGCATTTT
-	15	TRBV24-1	-	TRBJ1-5	CATSGGGEGNQPQHF	TGTGCCACCAGTGGTGGAGGTGAGGGCAATCAGCCCCAGCATTTT
-	17	TRBV11-2	TRBD2	TRBJ2-2	CASSLIQGLGNTGELFF	TGTGCCAGCAGTCTCATCCAGGGACTAGGGAACACCGGGGAGCTGTTTTTT
-	14	TRBV10-3	-	TRBJ1-4	CAISTQPTNEKLFF	TGTGCCATCAGTACACAGCCAACTAATGAAAAACTGTTTTTT
-	15	TRBV4-3	-	TRBJ2-7	CASSQESIGGKEQYF	TGCGCCAGCAGCCAAGAGAGCATAGGGGGGAAAGAGCAGTACTTC
many	13	TRBV11-2	-	TRBJ2-1	CASSLEGRGEQFF	TGTGCCAGCAGCTTAGAGGGTCGGGGAGAGCAGTTCTTC
-	14	TRBV11-2	-	TRBJ2-7	CASSLVTNSYEQYF	TGTGCCAGCAGCTTAGTAACTAACTCCTACGAGCAGTACTTC
few	15	TRBV5-6	TRBD1	TRBJ2-1	CASSTDRGTYNEQFF	TGTGCCAGCAGCACGGACAGGGGTACCTACAATGAGCAGTTCTTC
few	16	TRBV9	-	TRBJ1-4	CASSAGTVADNEKLFF	TGTGCCAGCAGCGCCGGGACGGTTGCCGATAATGAAAAACTGTTTTTT
few	16	TRBV27	TRBD1	TRBJ2-7	CASTPSPGQVSYEQYF	TGTGCCAGCACCCCGTCTCCGGGACAGGTCTCCTACGAGCAGTACTTC
few	14	TRBV12-3/TRBV12-4	-	TRBJ2-3	CASSLRLNPDTQYF	TGTGCCAGCAGTTTAAGACTAAATCCAGATACGCAGTATTTT
-	15	TRBV5-1	-	TRBJ2-5	CASSLGAVSGETQYF	TGCGCCAGCAGCTTGGGGGCAGTAAGTGGGGAGACCCAGTACTTC
-	13	TRBV6-1	-	TRBJ1-4	CASSDGLREKLFF	TGTGCCAGCAGTGACGGGCTGCGTGAAAAACTGTTTTTT
-	16	TRBV12-3/TRBV12-4	-	TRBJ2-3	CASSLRLTSNTDTQYF	TGTGCCAGCAGTTTAAGACTCACATCTAACACAGATACGCAGTATTTT
few	13	TRBV15	-	TRBJ1-2	CATSPPYNYGYTF	TGTGCCACCTCCCCCCCCTATAACTATGGCTACACCTTC
few	15	TRBV20-1	-	TRBJ2-3	CSASPNRVSTDTQYF	TGCAGTGCTAGCCCTAACAGGGTCAGCACAGATACGCAGTATTTT
-	14	TRBV28	TRBD1	TRBJ1-1	CASSRRQGRTEAFF	TGTGCCAGCAGTAGAAGACAGGGAAGGACTGAAGCTTTCTTT
-	15	TRBV6-5	-	TRBJ1-5	CASSYGDVTNQPQHF	TGTGCCAGCAGTTACGGGGATGTTACCAATCAGCCCCAGCATTTT
few	13	TRBV5-1	-	TRBJ2-7	CASSLSGIDEQYF	TGCGCCAGCAGCTTGTCGGGGATCGACGAGCAGTACTTC
few	14	TRBV7-8	-	TRBJ2-1	CASSLGVGANEQFF	TGTGCCAGCAGCTTAGGTGTGGGGGCTAATGAGCAGTTCTTC
-	14	TRBV18	-	TRBJ1-1	CASSPFGRNTEAFF	TGTGCCAGCTCACCGTTCGGACGGAACACTGAAGCTTTCTTT
few	13	TRBV12-3/TRBV12-4	-	TRBJ2-1	CASSSGVGGEQFF	TGTGCCAGCAGTTCGGGCGTCGGGGGTGAGCAGTTCTTC
-	15	TRBV9	-	TRBJ1-2	CASSWRGSIFGGYTF	TGTGCCAGCAGCTGGAGGGGGAGTATTTTCGGAGGCTACACCTTC
few	14	TRBV12-3/TRBV12-4	-	TRBJ1-5	CASQLLGGNQPQHF	TGTGCCAGTCAACTTTTAGGGGGCAATCAGCCCCAGCATTTT
few	12	TRBV5-1	-	TRBJ2-7	CASSARRDEQYF	TGCGCCAGCAGCGCCCGTCGTGACGAGCAGTACTTC
many	14	TRBV6-4	-	TRBJ2-3	CASSDSTETDTQYF	TGTGCCAGCAGTGACTCGACGGAGACAGATACGCAGTATTTT
many	18	TRBV28	-	TRBJ2-6	CASSSSGVRRSGANVLTF	TGTGCCAGCAGCTCCTCCGGGGTCCGGCGGTCTGGGGCCAACGTCCTGACTTTC
few	14	TRBV2	-	TRBJ1-6	CASRKGLLNSPLHF	TGTGCCAGTAGAAAGGGACTGCTAAATTCACCCCTCCACTTT
-	16	TRBV19	-	TRBJ1-2	CASNPMGRRSGYGYTF	TGTGCCAGTAACCCTATGGGGCGCAGGTCTGGCTATGGCTACACCTTC
few	16	TRBV27	TRBD1	TRBJ1-2	CASSKDLTGTGGGYTF	TGTGCCAGCAGTAAAGACCTTACTGGGACAGGGGGTGGCTACACCTTC
many	14	TRBV29-1	TRBD2	TRBJ2-5	CSVETSGAQETQYF	TGCAGCGTTGAGACTAGCGGGGCCCAAGAGACCCAGTACTTC
-	15	TRBV28	TRBD1	TRBJ2-5	CASSYQGVFQETQYF	TGTGCCAGCAGTTACCAGGGGGTGTTCCAAGAGACCCAGTACTTC
-	16	TRBV7-9	TRBD2	TRBJ2-3	CASSPTSGGPVEAQYF	TGTGCCAGCAGCCCGACTAGCGGGGGGCCGGTTGAGGCGCAGTATTTT
-	15	TRBV20-1	-	TRBJ1-5	CSARPGAHMNQPQHF	TGCAGTGCTAGACCGGGGGCGCATATGAATCAGCCCCAGCATTTT
-	15	TRBV7-2	TRBD2	TRBJ2-5	CASSGFSGGAETQYF	TGTGCCAGCAGCGGCTTTAGCGGGGGGGCGGAGACCCAGTACTTC
-	16	TRBV11-3	TRBD1	TRBJ1-1	CASSSTRDRVGTEAFF	TGTGCCAGCAGCTCCACGCGGGACAGGGTGGGGACTGAAGCTTTCTTT
once	13	TRBV20-1	TRBD2	TRBJ2-1	CSARGPAGGRQFF	TGCAGTGCTAGAGGCCCAGCGGGAGGGAGGCAGTTCTTC
-	15	TRBV12-3/TRBV12-4	TRBD1	TRBJ2-1	CASSIQGGTYSEQFF	TGTGCCAGCAGCATACAGGGGGGCACCTACAGTGAGCAGTTCTTC
few	16	TRBV28	-	TRBJ2-4	CASSLRDSLAKNIQYF	TGTGCCAGCAGTTTACGTGACAGTTTAGCCAAAAACATTCAGTACTTC
-	16	TRBV7-3	TRBD2	TRBJ2-1	CASSPSGSGSLNEQFF	TGTGCCAGCAGCCCCAGCGGTAGCGGGAGTCTCAATGAGCAGTTCTTC